Here is one TCR beta chain with its context. This record comes from a study of blood T cell repertoires in COVID-19. For the study at large: Sites in the United States, Italy and Spain provided acute and convalescent COVID-19 samples. Nucleic acid was either cDNA or gDNA, and it came from T cells, B-cell-depleted T cells, or PBMCs.

The data were produced by immunoSEQ multiplex PCR, yet TCRdb's version contains in-frame clones alone and is incomplete. Of roughly 170,000 clones listed, around nine tenths are singletons. V was shortened by 6 bases and J by 3 bases, with 15 bases between the two germline ends. The CDR3 is 15 residues long. CDR1 and CDR2 (germline): LNHDA, SQIVND (reference sequence). V gene TRBV19 combines with J gene TRBJ2-1; D may be TRBD1 (6 bases). The specimen sequenced was peripheral blood. The receptor's source is a woman under 30 who had recovered from COVID-19. CDR3 coding DNA: TGTGCCAGTAGGAGCGTGCAGGGGAGCTACAATGAGCAGTTCTTC. It yields the protein CASRSVQGSYNEQFF.